The TCR beta chain described here comes from a study of PD-L1 blockade in urothelial cancer. Across the whole study: Bladder-origin urothelial cancer in males covered twenty-five of 29 patients. Analysis of the blood was performed 3 weeks (second dose) and 6 weeks after treatment start.

Germline CDR1 and CDR2: LNHDA and SQIVND (reference sequence). This CDR3 region has 15 residues. Unmatched junction bases numbered 6, after V lost 3 bases and J lost 3 bases. The table came from immunoSEQ multiplex PCR; TCRdb's copy has only in-frame clones and leaves some out. The profile shows 85,000 to 90,000 clones, under 90% of them singletons. Specified time point: pretreatment peripheral blood. Diagnoses among patients were locally advanced or metastatic urothelial carcinoma. This clonotype was obtained from a man between 60 and 75 years old with urothelial cancer. The rearrangement links TRBV19 to TRBJ1-2; 8 nucleotides line up with TRBD1. This specimen was PBMCs, taken around atezolizumab (anti-PD-L1) treatment. CDR3 bases: TGTGCCAGTAGTATCTCAGGGGGCAGGTACTATGGCTACACCTTC. Its protein product is CASSISGGRYYGYTF.